This is a list of T cell receptor beta chains from one sample in a study of T-cell memory formation after mild COVID-19. A single record per CDR3 protein comes from TCRdb applying MiXCR to the 5' RACE reads. This sample has about 470,000 distinct CDR3 sequences, with around a quarter found just once. The sequenced sample consisted of PBMCs or a T cell subset sorted from them (not recorded which). The source of these receptors is an adult woman who had mild COVID-19 (a few samples of this study predate the infection). Cell type and time point are not known. Each CDR3 is given with its conserved first and last residue. The D gene is left open where the match is weak. Not every row has a clone size; where given, it reads once, few, many or a size class.

d_call,j_call,clone_size,v_call,cdr3_nt,cdr3_aa
TRBD1,TRBJ2-7,few,TRBV3-1,TGTGCCAGCAGCCAGGACAGGGTACCCTACGAGCAGTACTTC,CASSQDRVPYEQYF
-,TRBJ2-3,-,TRBV20-1,TGCAGTGCCCCTAGGGAGGGGACAGCTACAGATACGCAGTATTTT,CSAPREGTATDTQYF
-,TRBJ2-7,few,TRBV18,TGTGCCAGCTCACCCGGCTACTACGAGCAGTACTTC,CASSPGYYEQYF
TRBD2,TRBJ2-7,-,TRBV5-6,TGTGCCAGCACCCTAGGGAGGGTAGCCCACGAGCAGTACTTC,CASTLGRVAHEQYF
TRBD2,TRBJ2-7,few,TRBV5-1,TGCGCCAGCAGCTGGACTAGCGGGTTCTCCTACGAGCAGTACTTC,CASSWTSGFSYEQYF
TRBD2,TRBJ2-3,-,TRBV11-3,TGTGCCAGCAGCTTATGGCTAGCGGGAGCCGAGACAGATACGCAGTATTTT,CASSLWLAGAETDTQYF
-,TRBJ2-3,-,TRBV11-3,TGTGCCAGCAGCCCCCGTAATGGACGTGCCACAGATACGCAGTATTTT,CASSPRNGRATDTQYF
TRBD1,TRBJ1-1,-,TRBV20-1,TGCAGCGCCAGGGGGGGAACTGAAGCTTTCTTT,CSARGGTEAFF
TRBD2,TRBJ2-1,-,TRBV7-6,TGTGCCAGCAGCACCACTTCTAGCGGGAGTTTTGAGCAGTTCTTC,CASSTTSSGSFEQFF
-,TRBJ1-2,few,TRBV12-3/TRBV12-4,TGTGCCAGCAGAACGACCGCGAAAGGCTACACCTTC,CASRTTAKGYTF
TRBD1,TRBJ2-1,once,TRBV7-8,TGTGCCAGCAGCTCACAGGGGATCGGGGATGAGCAGTTCTTC,CASSSQGIGDEQFF
-,TRBJ2-1,-,TRBV7-8,TGTGCCAGCAGCTTATTCGATTACCACTCCTACAATGAGCAGTTCTTC,CASSLFDYHSYNEQFF
-,TRBJ2-6,-,TRBV5-1,TGCGCCAGCAGCCCACGACAGTCCTCCTCTGGGGCCAACGTCCTGACTTTC,CASSPRQSSSGANVLTF
-,TRBJ2-7,few,TRBV5-1,TGCGCCAGCAGCTTGGATACGGGTCCCCTAGTGTTGGTTGACGAGCAGTACTTC,CASSLDTGPLVLVDEQYF
TRBD2,TRBJ2-2,-,TRBV9,TGTGCCAGCACCCGGGGGGGCCACGACACCGGGGAGCTGTTTTTT,CASTRGGHDTGELFF
-,TRBJ2-3,few,TRBV21-1,TGTGCCAGCAGCAAAGCCGGGGGCTCCACAGATACGCAGTATTTT,CASSKAGGSTDTQYF
TRBD2,TRBJ2-1,-,TRBV29-1,TGCAGCGTTTGGACTAGCGGGGGGGCCGTGAATGAGCAGTTCTTC,CSVWTSGGAVNEQFF
TRBD2,TRBJ2-1,few,TRBV7-9,TGTGCCAGCAGCTTAGCAGCGGGGGGGCCCAGCAATGAGCAGTTCTTC,CASSLAAGGPSNEQFF
TRBD2,TRBJ2-2,-,TRBV6-2/TRBV6-3,TGTGCCAGCAGCTCTACTAGCGGGAGCCCCGGGGAGCTGTTTTTT,CASSSTSGSPGELFF
-,TRBJ2-1,-,TRBV12-3/TRBV12-4,TGTGCCAGCAGTATCGACGGGCACGTATCCTACAATGAGCAGTTCTTC,CASSIDGHVSYNEQFF
TRBD2,TRBJ2-3,-,TRBV5-8,TGTGCCAGCAGCTTGGGACTGGATCAACGACTAGCGGGGACAGATACGCAGTATTTT,CASSLGLDQRLAGTDTQYF
-,TRBJ1-1,-,TRBV11-2,TGTGCCAGCAGCTTAGTAGTAGGGACTGAAGCTTTCTTT,CASSLVVGTEAFF
TRBD1,TRBJ2-1,-,TRBV5-6,TGTGCCAGCAGCTTGGCCTCGGCAGGGGGCCGGAATGAGCAGTTCTTC,CASSLASAGGRNEQFF
-,TRBJ2-1,-,TRBV4-1,TGCGCCAGCAGCCCTGGAACAGGGCGAACCTACAATGAGCAGTTCTTC,CASSPGTGRTYNEQFF
-,TRBJ2-3,-,TRBV20-1,TGCAGTGTTAGAGATCCAGGGAGAAGCACAGATACGCAGTATTTT,CSVRDPGRSTDTQYF
-,TRBJ1-2,-,TRBV5-1,TGCGCCAGCAGCTTGGAAGGTCCTTCAGGCTACACCTTC,CASSLEGPSGYTF
TRBD2,TRBJ2-3,-,TRBV30,TGTGCCTGGAAACGGGACTACACAGATACGCAGTATTTT,CAWKRDYTDTQYF
-,TRBJ2-5,few,TRBV7-2,TGTGCCAGCAGCTTATTCTCTAGCCAAGAGACCCAGTACTTC,CASSLFSSQETQYF
-,TRBJ2-3,many,TRBV30,TGTGCCTGGGGGATACAGCGATACACAGATACGCAGTATTTT,CAWGIQRYTDTQYF
TRBD2,TRBJ2-7,few,TRBV4-2,TGTGCCAGCAGCCAAGAGAGGGACTACCCGTCGGAAGAGCAGTACTTC,CASSQERDYPSEEQYF
TRBD1,TRBJ1-4,few,TRBV4-2,TGTGCCAGCAGCCAAGGGACAGGGGGCACGGCTAATGAAAAACTGTTTTTT,CASSQGTGGTANEKLFF
TRBD1,TRBJ2-3,few,TRBV2,TGTGCCAGCAGTGAACGGGACAGGGGTCCAGATACGCAGTATTTT,CASSERDRGPDTQYF
TRBD1,TRBJ2-1,few,TRBV29-1,TGCAGCGTTGTGGACCTTTGGGACAGGTCTTTGTCGAATGAGCAGTTCTTC,CSVVDLWDRSLSNEQFF